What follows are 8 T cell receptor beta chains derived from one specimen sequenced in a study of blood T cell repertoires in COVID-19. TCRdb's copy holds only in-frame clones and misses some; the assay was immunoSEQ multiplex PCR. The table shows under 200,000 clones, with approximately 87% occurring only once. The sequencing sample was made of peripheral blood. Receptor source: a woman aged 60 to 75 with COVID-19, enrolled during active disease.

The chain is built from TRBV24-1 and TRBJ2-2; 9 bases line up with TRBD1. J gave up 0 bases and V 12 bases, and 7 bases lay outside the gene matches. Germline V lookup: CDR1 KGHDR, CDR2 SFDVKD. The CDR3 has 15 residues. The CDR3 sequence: CASATGGSNTGELFF. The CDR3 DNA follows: TGTGCCTCGGCGACAGGGGGTTCGAACACCGGGGAGCTGTTTTTT.

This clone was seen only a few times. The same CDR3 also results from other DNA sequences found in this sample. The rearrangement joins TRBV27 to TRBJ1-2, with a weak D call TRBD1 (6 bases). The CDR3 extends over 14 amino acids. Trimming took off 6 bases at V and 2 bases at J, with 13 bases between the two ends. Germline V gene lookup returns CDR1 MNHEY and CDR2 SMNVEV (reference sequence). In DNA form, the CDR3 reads TGTGCCAGCAGCCCAAGACAGGCGAACTATGGCTACACCTTC. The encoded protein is CASSPRQANYGYTF.

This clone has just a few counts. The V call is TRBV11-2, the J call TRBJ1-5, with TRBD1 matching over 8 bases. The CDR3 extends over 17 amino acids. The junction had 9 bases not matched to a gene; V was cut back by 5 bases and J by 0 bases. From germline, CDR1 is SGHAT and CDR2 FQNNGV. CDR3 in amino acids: CASSRGRTGLSNQPQHF. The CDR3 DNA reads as TGTGCCAGCAGCCGTGGGCGGACAGGGCTTAGCAATCAGCCCCAGCATTTT.

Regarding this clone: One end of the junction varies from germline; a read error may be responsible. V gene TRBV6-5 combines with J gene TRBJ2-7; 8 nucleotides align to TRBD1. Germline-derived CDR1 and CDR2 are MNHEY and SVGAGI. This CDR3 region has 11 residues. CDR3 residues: CASSYSDREHF. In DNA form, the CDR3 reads TGTGCCAGCAGTTACTCGGACAGGGAGCACTTC.

The CDR3 nucleotides read TGTGCCAGTAGTACCCGGGACAGCGGCACCGGGGAGCTGTTTTTT. Translated, it gives CASSTRDSGTGELFF. This sequence joins TRBV19 and TRBJ2-2; 7 bases match TRBD1. This CDR3 comprises 15 residues. Germline trimming cut 4 bases from V and 4 bases from J; bases unmatched to any gene: 6. Germline V gene sequence: CDR1 LNHDA, CDR2 SQIVND (reference sequence).

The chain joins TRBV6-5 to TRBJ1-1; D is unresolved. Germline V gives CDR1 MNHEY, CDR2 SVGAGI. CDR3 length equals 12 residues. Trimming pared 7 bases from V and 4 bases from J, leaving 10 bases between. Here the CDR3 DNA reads TGTGCCAGCACCCCGTTCGGCACTGAAGCTTTCTTT. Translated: CASTPFGTEAFF.

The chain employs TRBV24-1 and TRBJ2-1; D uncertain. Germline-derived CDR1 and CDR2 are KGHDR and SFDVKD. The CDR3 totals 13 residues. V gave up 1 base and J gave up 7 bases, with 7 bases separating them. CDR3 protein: CATSDFRVNEQFF. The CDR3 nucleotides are TGTGCCACCAGTGATTTTCGGGTGAATGAGCAGTTCTTC.

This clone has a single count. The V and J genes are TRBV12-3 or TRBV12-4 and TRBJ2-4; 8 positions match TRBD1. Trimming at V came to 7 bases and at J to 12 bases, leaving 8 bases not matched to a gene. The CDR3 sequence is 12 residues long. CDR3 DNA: TGTGCCAGCACTTCAGGACAGGGTCATCAGTACTTC. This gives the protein CASTSGQGHQYF.